The 32 T cell receptor beta chains listed next were all sequenced from one sample in a study of blood T cell repertoires in COVID-19. The data were produced by immunoSEQ multiplex PCR, yet TCRdb's version contains in-frame clones alone and is incomplete. The sample shows some 380,000 clones, around 90% of them seen only once. The specimen was peripheral blood. These receptors came from a young man with active or convalescent COVID-19.

V and J are TRBV9 and TRBJ2-7, with 7 bases lining up with TRBD1. The V segment lost 2 bases and the J segment 3 bases; nucleotides outside the gene matches: 8. Germline CDR1 and CDR2: SGDLS and YYNGEE. This CDR3 contains 15 residues. The CDR3: CASSVWATGNYEQYF. The CDR3, as DNA: TGTGCCAGCAGCGTTTGGGCGACAGGGAACTACGAGCAGTACTTC.

This chain joins TRBV7-2 and TRBJ2-7, with 12 bases identical to TRBD2. This CDR3 region has 16 residues. With 5 bases clipped from V and 0 bases from J, the junction kept 5 bases outside the gene matches. Germline CDR1 and CDR2: SGHTA and FQGNSA. The CDR3 nucleotides are TGTGCCAGCAGCGCCAGACTAGCGGGGGCCTCCTACGAGCAGTACTTC. Protein product: CASSARLAGASYEQYF.

The chain carries TRBV7-9 and TRBJ2-3, with 7 bases matching TRBD1. Germline assignment: CDR1 SEHNR and CDR2 FQNEAQ (reference sequence). With V trimmed by 3 bases and J by 2 bases, 2 bases remained unmatched. The CDR3 contains 14 residues. The CDR3 here is CASSLGTATDTQYF. The DNA of the CDR3 is TGTGCCAGCAGCTTGGGGACAGCCACAGATACGCAGTATTTT.

CDR3 DNA sequence: TGTGCCAGCAGGACAGGGAACACCGGGGAGCTGTTTTTT. Its translation is CASRTGNTGELFF. This chain uses TRBV6-5 with TRBJ2-2; possible D gene TRBD1, 6 bases. Germline CDR1 is MNHEY and CDR2 is SVGAGI. This CDR3 is 13 amino acids long. Trimming left V 6 bases short and J 1 base short, with 6 bases between.

The chain couples TRBV3-1 (or the pseudogene TRBV3-2) to TRBJ1-4; 10 bases line up with TRBD1. V lost 0 bases and J lost 8; bases outside the gene matches: 3. CDR3 length: 15 amino acids. The germline V gene has CDR1 LGHDT and CDR2 YNNKEL (reference sequence). This CDR3 is CASSQEGTGVEKLFF. The CDR3 DNA reads TGTGCCAGCAGCCAAGAAGGGACAGGGGTGGAAAAACTGTTTTTT.

This clone rates as medium-sized. This chain links TRBV6-5 with TRBJ2-3; 15 nucleotides match TRBD2. The CDR3 runs to 14 residues. The ends lost 6 bases at V and 6 bases at J; junction bases unmatched: 1. From germline, CDR1 is MNHEY and CDR2 SVGAGI. The chain's CDR3 is CASSGLAGGDTQYF. Written as DNA, the CDR3 is TGTGCCAGCAGCGGACTAGCGGGAGGGGATACGCAGTATTTT.

The chain carries TRBV19 and TRBJ2-1; unclear D gene. Trimming pared 1 base from V and 9 bases from J, leaving 4 bases between. CDR1 LNHDA and CDR2 SQIVND come from the germline V gene (reference sequence). This CDR3 has 11 amino acids. DNA of the CDR3: TGTGCCAGTAGTATAGCGGGTGAGCAGTTCTTC. It codes for CASSIAGEQFF.

The rearrangement uses TRBV19 and TRBJ2-7; D might be TRBD1 (6 bases). The CDR3 contains 13 residues. Germline CDR1 is LNHDA and CDR2 is SQIVND (reference sequence). CDR3 sequence reads: CVCRGLQIYEQYF. DNA for the CDR3: TGTGTATGCAGGGGCCTACAAATATACGAGCAGTACTTC.

This clone has just one count. The rearrangement links TRBV27 to TRBJ2-5; 7 nucleotides align to TRBD2. The trim removed 11 bases at V and 10 bases at J, leaving 7 bases unmatched. Germline values: CDR1 MNHEY, CDR2 SMNVEV (reference sequence). The CDR3 is 10 residues long. The CDR3 loop is CALGRGGQYF. CDR3 in DNA: TGTGCCTTAGGGCGCGGGGGCCAGTACTTC.

The chain combines TRBV27 with TRBJ2-7; possibly TRBD1 for D (5 bases). The CDR3 consists of 13 residues. Trimming took 7 bases from V and 5 from J, leaving 15 bases between them. Per germline, CDR1 MNHEY and CDR2 SMNVEV (reference sequence). This CDR3 reads CASTNRRANEQYF. The CDR3 nucleotides are TGTGCCAGCACTAACAGGAGAGCTAACGAGCAGTACTTC.

This chain connects TRBV5-1 to TRBJ1-2, with D possibly being TRBD1 (5 bases). CDR3 length: 19 residues. Trimming pared 3 bases from V and 7 bases from J, leaving 31 bases between. The germline V gene encodes CDR1 SGHRS and CDR2 YFSETQ. The DNA of the CDR3 is TGCGCCAGCAGCTCTAAAGCTACCGGGTCAGATCAACTAAGGGGTGGCTACACCTTC. Translating it yields CASSSKATGSDQLRGGYTF.

This clone was seen only once. This sequence joins TRBV24-1 and TRBJ1-5, with a weak D call TRBD1 (5 bases). The CDR3 is 14 residues long. The V end was cut by 5 bases, the J end by 3 bases, with 10 bases between. The germline CDR1 and CDR2 sequences are KGHDR and SFDVKD. The CDR3, as DNA: TGTGCCACCAGTGCGGGGGGTCCCAATCAGCCCCAGCATTTT. Its translation: CATSAGGPNQPQHF.

This clone appeared a few times. The chain uses TRBV6-2 or TRBV6-3 and TRBJ1-5, with 7 bases identical to TRBD1. CDR3 size: 15 residues. Unmatched junction bases numbered 14, after V lost 6 bases and J lost 9 bases. Germline CDR1 MNHEY, CDR2 SVGEGT. CDR3 amino acids: CASSGRDRVRVPQHF. In DNA form, the CDR3 reads TGTGCCAGCAGCGGCCGAGACAGGGTTCGTGTGCCCCAGCATTTT.

This chain links TRBV5-5 with TRBJ2-7; D is possibly TRBD1 (6 bases). Trimming cost V 0 bases and J 3 bases, with 13 bases left between them. This CDR3 has 15 amino acids. The germline V gene encodes CDR1 SGHKS and CDR2 YYEKEE (reference sequence). The CDR3 sequence is CASSLEVTGYYEQYF. The CDR3 nucleotides are TGTGCCAGCAGCTTGGAAGTGACAGGTTACTACGAGCAGTACTTC.

V gene TRBV28 combines with J gene TRBJ1-1, with D perhaps matching TRBD1 (5 bases). Germline CDR1 MDHEN, CDR2 SYDVKM. Trimming pared 7 bases from V and 2 bases from J, leaving 11 bases between. This CDR3 is built from 13 residues. CDR3 sequence: CASNRQLNTEAFF. As DNA, the CDR3 is TGTGCCAGCAACCGACAGCTAAACACTGAAGCTTTCTTT.

The chain employs TRBV30 and TRBJ1-4; 7 nucleotides agree with TRBD1. Germline V gene data show CDR1 as GTSNPN and CDR2 as SVGIG (reference sequence). The J segment lost 5 bases and the V segment lost 5 bases, leaving 5 bases of the junction unmatched. This CDR3 contains 13 residues. The CDR3 region has the DNA TGTGCCTGGGTGGGACAGCCAAATGAAAAACTGTTTTTT. The encoded protein is CAWVGQPNEKLFF.

The V and J genes are TRBV29-1 and TRBJ2-7, with 8 bases matching TRBD1. This CDR3 contains 13 residues. Looked up from germline, CDR1 is SQVTM and CDR2 is ANQGSEA. V was clipped by 2 bases and J by 4 bases; unmatched bases: 4. CDR3 sequence reads: CSVETGGRYEQYF. CDR3 coding DNA: TGCAGCGTTGAAACAGGGGGTCGGTACGAGCAGTACTTC.

This chain uses TRBV7-9 with TRBJ2-7, with a weak D call TRBD1 (5 bases). CDR3 length equals 14 residues. Looked up from germline, CDR1 is SEHNR and CDR2 is FQNEAQ (reference sequence). V lost 1 base, J lost 4 bases, and 11 bases lay in between. The CDR3 nucleotides read TGTGCCAGCAGCTTAGTGGGCAGGGAATACGAGCAGTACTTC. Encoded protein: CASSLVGREYEQYF.

The gene calls are TRBV7-2 and TRBJ1-2, with a tentative D call TRBD1 (5 bases). From germline, CDR1 is SGHTA and CDR2 FQGNSA. Trimming left V 7 bases short and J 4 bases short, with 16 bases between. The CDR3 covers 14 residues. CDR3 nucleotide sequence: TGTGCCAGCAACCCATGGGGCAGACCCTATGGCTACACCTTC. Encoded protein: CASNPWGRPYGYTF.

Only a few counts were recorded for this clone. The chain combines TRBV6-5 with TRBJ1-5, with D perhaps TRBD1 (5 bases). V dropped 4 bases and J dropped 4 bases, with 14 bases sitting between them. Germline assignment: CDR1 MNHEY and CDR2 SVGAGI. CDR3 length equals 15 residues. The CDR3 region has the DNA TGTGCCAGCAGTTCGGGACGGGGGGTTAATCAGCCCCAGCATTTT. Translation: CASSSGRGVNQPQHF.

The chain has TRBV6-6 and TRBJ2-7; D might be TRBD1 (6 bases). CDR3 length: 17 residues. V was shortened by 5 bases and J by 5 bases, with 25 bases between the two germline ends. Germline V lookup: CDR1 MNHNY, CDR2 SVGAGI (reference sequence). CDR3 protein: CASSRLYVNRVGHEQYF. The CDR3 DNA reads as TGTGCCAGCAGTCGACTCTACGTTAACAGGGTAGGGCACGAGCAGTACTTC.

The V gene is TRBV5-4, the J gene TRBJ2-2; D call uncertain. The CDR3 is 15 amino acids. The ends were cut back, 4 bases at V and 0 bases at J, with 10 bases in the middle. Germline V gene data show CDR1 as SGHNT and CDR2 as YYREEE (reference sequence). The CDR3 DNA reads as TGTGCCAGCAGCGGCGACTGGACGAACACCGGGGAGCTGTTTTTT. Its translation: CASSGDWTNTGELFF.

V and J are TRBV7-6 and TRBJ2-2; 7 nucleotides line up with TRBD1. Germline V gene data show CDR1 as SGHVS and CDR2 as FNYEAQ. CDR3 length: 16 amino acids. J lost 6 bases, V lost 1 base, and 8 bases had no gene match. CDR3: CASSLVYRGRSGELFF. The CDR3 DNA is TGTGCCAGCAGCTTAGTCTACAGGGGAAGGTCCGGGGAGCTGTTTTTT.

Regarding this clone: At one of its ends the junction is not consistent with the germline gene, which may arise from a read error. V gene TRBV5-8 combines with J gene TRBJ2-6; D perhaps matches TRBD1 (5 bases). The germline V gene has CDR1 SGHTS and CDR2 YDEGEE. The CDR3 sequence is 14 residues long. DNA for the CDR3: TGTGCCAGCAGCCTTCGAGGTGGGGCCAACGTGCTGACTTTC. It encodes CASSLRGGANVLTF.

This clone was observed once. This chain uses TRBV7-9 with TRBJ1-1; TRBD1 might be the D (5 bases). The CDR3 sequence is 15 residues long. Germline CDR1 reads SEHNR; CDR2 reads FQNEAQ (reference sequence). V lost 5 bases, J lost 1 base, and 14 bases lay in between. DNA of the CDR3: TGTGCCAGCAGCACGCAGGACACAAAGAACACTGAAGCTTTCTTT. This gives the protein CASSTQDTKNTEAFF.

This chain joins TRBV7-6 and TRBJ1-2; 7 bases map to TRBD1. V lost 4 bases to trimming and J lost 8 bases; unmatched junction nucleotides: 7. Germline V gene lookup returns CDR1 SGHVS and CDR2 FNYEAQ. This CDR3 has 13 residues. The CDR3 protein is CASSSGTASGYTF. CDR3 DNA sequence: TGTGCCAGCAGCTCCGGGACAGCCTCAGGCTACACCTTC.

The genes are TRBV4-3 and TRBJ1-3; TRBD1 matches 7 bases. Germline assignment: CDR1 LGHNA and CDR2 YSLEER. The junction had 8 bases not matched to a gene; V was cut back by 0 bases and J by 0 bases. This CDR3 is built from 18 residues. CDR3 sequence: CASSQDHEGALSGNTIYF. Here the CDR3 DNA reads TGCGCCAGCAGCCAAGATCACGAGGGGGCCCTCTCTGGAAACACCATATATTTT.

The rearrangement uses TRBV6-2 or TRBV6-3 and TRBJ1-5; no clear D. V lost 2 bases, J lost 3 bases, and 14 bases lay in between. The CDR3 loop spans 16 amino acids. Germline V gene lookup returns CDR1 MNHEY and CDR2 SVGEGT. The CDR3 spells CASSYGSGVTNQPQHF. CDR3 bases: TGTGCCAGCAGTTACGGGTCCGGGGTTACCAATCAGCCCCAGCATTTT.

The chain links TRBV28 to TRBJ1-1; no clear D gene. V lost 5 bases and J 0 bases, leaving 7 bases between the germline ends. Germline V gene lookup returns CDR1 MDHEN and CDR2 SYDVKM. This CDR3 region has 13 residues. The CDR3 sequence is CASSPLLNTEAFF. CDR3 nucleotide sequence: TGTGCCAGCAGTCCCCTTTTGAACACTGAAGCTTTCTTT.

V is TRBV27 and J is TRBJ2-2, with D hard to call. The germline V gene encodes CDR1 MNHEY and CDR2 SMNVEV (reference sequence). The V gene lost 4 bases and the J gene lost 3 bases, with 9 bases spanning the gap. The CDR3 spans 14 residues. CDR3 DNA: TGTGCCAGCAGTTACTACCGGGACACCGGGGAGCTGTTTTTT. It yields the protein CASSYYRDTGELFF.

CDR3 in DNA: TGTGCCAGCAGCGCTAGCGCCTCCTACGAGCAGTACTTC. This sequence encodes CASSASASYEQYF. The V and J genes are TRBV7-9 and TRBJ2-7, with a weak D call TRBD2 (6 bases). With 5 bases removed from V and 0 bases from J, the gap between germline ends came to 8 bases. The CDR3 spans 13 residues. Germline V lookup: CDR1 SEHNR, CDR2 FQNEAQ (reference sequence).

This chain links TRBV20-1 with TRBJ2-5, with a weak D call TRBD2 (6 bases). Germline CDR1 and CDR2: DFQATT and SNEGSKA (reference sequence). The CDR3 is 14 residues long. The ends were cut back, 3 bases at V and 5 bases at J, with 16 bases in the middle. This CDR3 reads CSASFTGRGETQYF. CDR3 coding DNA: TGCAGTGCTAGTTTTACCGGCCGGGGGGAGACCCAGTACTTC.